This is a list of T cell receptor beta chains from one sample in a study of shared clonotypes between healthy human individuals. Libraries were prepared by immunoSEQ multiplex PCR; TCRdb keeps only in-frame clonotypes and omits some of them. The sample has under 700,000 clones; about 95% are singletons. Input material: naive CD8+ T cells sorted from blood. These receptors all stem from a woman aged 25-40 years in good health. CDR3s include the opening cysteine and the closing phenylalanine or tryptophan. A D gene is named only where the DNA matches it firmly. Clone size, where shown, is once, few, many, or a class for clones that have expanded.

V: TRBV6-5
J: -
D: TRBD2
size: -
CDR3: CASSYSSGSRSYEQYF

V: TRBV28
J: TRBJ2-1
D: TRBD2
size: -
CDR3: CASSFWREGDNEQFF

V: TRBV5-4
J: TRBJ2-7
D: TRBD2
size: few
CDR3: CASSLGGLAGYEQYF

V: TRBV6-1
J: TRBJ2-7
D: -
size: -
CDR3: CASSSPDTYEQYF

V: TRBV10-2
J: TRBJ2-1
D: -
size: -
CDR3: CASSEINNEQFF

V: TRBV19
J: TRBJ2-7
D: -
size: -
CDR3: CASSGRSDSYEQYF

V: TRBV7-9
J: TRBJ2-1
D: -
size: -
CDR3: CASSLRPEQFF

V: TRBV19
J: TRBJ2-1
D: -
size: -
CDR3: CASIQGNEQFF

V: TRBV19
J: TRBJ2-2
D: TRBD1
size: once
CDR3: CASSYESGTGTTGELFF

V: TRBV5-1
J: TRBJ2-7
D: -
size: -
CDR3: CASRVGSGYEQYF

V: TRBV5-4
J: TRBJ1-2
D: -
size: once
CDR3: CASACPGKTYGYTF

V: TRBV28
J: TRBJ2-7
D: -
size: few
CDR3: CASTSPRKGIRYEQYF

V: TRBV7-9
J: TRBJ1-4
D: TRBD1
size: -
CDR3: CASTRTGTGGEELFF

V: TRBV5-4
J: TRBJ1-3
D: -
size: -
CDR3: CASSLGGAGNTIYF

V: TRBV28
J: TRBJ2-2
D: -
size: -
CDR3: CASSFPTSRDTGELFF

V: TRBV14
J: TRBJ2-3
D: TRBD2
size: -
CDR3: CASRAGFSGSTDTQYF

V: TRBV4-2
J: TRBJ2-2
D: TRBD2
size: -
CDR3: CASSQEGGDGTGELFF

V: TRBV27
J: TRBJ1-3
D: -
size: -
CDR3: CASSLASGNTIYF

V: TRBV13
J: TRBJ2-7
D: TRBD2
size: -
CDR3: CASSFLSGGEQYF

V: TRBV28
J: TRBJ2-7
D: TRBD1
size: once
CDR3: CASSLRSGGRGLSYEQYF

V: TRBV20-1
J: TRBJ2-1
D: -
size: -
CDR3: CSAGDLDEQFF

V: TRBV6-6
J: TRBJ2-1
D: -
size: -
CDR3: CASSYSSNNEQFF

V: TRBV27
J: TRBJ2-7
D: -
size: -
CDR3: CASSFLGPAREQYF

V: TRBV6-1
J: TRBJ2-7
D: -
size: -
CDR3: CASTQGEQYF

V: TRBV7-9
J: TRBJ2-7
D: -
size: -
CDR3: CASSAARGYEQYF

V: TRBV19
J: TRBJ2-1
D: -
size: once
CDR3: CASSIDLEADEQFF

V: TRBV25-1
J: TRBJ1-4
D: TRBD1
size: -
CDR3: CASSRDRDEKLFF

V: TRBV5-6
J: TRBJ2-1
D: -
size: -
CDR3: CASSDTRLKPPRVEQFF

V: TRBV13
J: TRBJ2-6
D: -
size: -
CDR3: CASSLVSGANVLTF

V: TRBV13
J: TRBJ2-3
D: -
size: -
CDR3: CASRNHDTQYF

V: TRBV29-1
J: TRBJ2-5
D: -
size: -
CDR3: CSVGGVGGKETQYF

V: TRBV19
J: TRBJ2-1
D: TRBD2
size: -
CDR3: CASSPVAGGPFNEQFF

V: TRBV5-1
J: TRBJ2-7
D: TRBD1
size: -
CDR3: CASSLRTGISYEQYF

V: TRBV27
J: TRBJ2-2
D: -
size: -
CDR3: CASWGGTIAGELFF

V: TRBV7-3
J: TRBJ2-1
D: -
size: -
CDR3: CASSFNAVSYNEQFF

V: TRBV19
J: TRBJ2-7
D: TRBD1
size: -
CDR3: CASSPGTGVLAYEQYF

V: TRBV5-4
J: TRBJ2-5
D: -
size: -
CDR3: CASGPPETQYF

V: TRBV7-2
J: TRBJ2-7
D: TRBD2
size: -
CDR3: CASSRGAGLAGAGEQYF

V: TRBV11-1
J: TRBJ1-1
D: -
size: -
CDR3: CASSPRVLGNTEAFF

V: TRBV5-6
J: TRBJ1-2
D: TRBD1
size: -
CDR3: CASRRDRGRSYGYTF

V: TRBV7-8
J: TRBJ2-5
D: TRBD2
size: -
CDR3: CASSLSVGGIQETQYF

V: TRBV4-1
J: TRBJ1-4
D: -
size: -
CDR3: CASSHQGVDEKLFF

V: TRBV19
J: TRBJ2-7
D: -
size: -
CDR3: CASSIVDGSYEQYF

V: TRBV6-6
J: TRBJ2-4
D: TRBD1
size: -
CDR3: CASSYPERDSENIQYF

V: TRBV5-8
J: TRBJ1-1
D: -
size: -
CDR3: CAIQEGGNTEAFF

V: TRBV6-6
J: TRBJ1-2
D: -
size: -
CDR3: CASSDEYGYTF

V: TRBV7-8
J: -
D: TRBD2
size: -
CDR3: CASSSIAGGISYEQYF

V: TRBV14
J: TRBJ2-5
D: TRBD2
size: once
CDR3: CASSQVAGVVETQYF

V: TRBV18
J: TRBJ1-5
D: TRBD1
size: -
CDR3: CASSPRGTGGSIRSNQPQHF

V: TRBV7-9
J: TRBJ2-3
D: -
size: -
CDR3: CASSLSLMGDTQYF

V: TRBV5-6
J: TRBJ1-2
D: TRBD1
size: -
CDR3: CASSLGDRDGYTF